This T cell receptor beta chain was sequenced for a study of T-cell reconstitution after alpha-beta-depleted transplantation in children. Findings of the study overall: T-cell counts and diversity were attributed mostly to newly produced T cells one year after transplant. Reportedly, alpha-beta T cells present about two months post-transplant originated from several hundred expanded clones of graft origin. Some patients owed their high day-60 TCRbeta diversity to surviving recipient T cells and thymic progenitors.

J gave up 8 bases and V 6 bases, and 8 bases lay outside the gene matches. CDR1 is DFQATT, CDR2 SNEGSKA, per germline (reference sequence). This CDR3 has 13 residues. This clonotype appeared a few times. As yet, its antigen is unknown. Library preparation (for TCRbeta) was performed with unique molecular identifiers. TCRdb re-derived calls from the PCR reads in MiXCR, one entry per CDR3 protein. The sample consists of just over 950,000 distinct CDR3 sequences, about 29% of them appearing once. The sequencing used PBMCs, mostly from graft donor cells, collected 360 days after TCRalphabeta/CD19-depleted stem cell transplant. The sequence was collected from a boy under three years old who had a stem cell transplant for SCID, so the T cells may come from the graft donor. J is TRBJ2-1 and V is TRBV20-1; 9 bases align to TRBD1. Here the CDR3 reads CSATQGASDEQFF. CDR3 coding DNA: TGCAGTGCCACACAGGGGGCGTCTGATGAGCAGTTCTTC.